These 26 T cell receptor beta chains were all obtained from the same sample, sequenced in a study of human T cells and chemical hapten exposure. Time point of the sample: patch test 3, about 24 weeks after DPC sensitization. Sample treatment: therapeutic diphenylcyclopropenone sensitization with weekly scalp DPC. TCRdb re-derived calls from the RACE reads in MiXCR, one entry per CDR3 protein. This sample has some 74,000 distinct CDR3 sequences, with under 15% found just once. This specimen consisted of whole blood, obtained in connection with sensitization to the hapten diphenylcyclopropenone (DPC). The receptors originated from a woman between 45 and 60 years old with alopecia areata. Some clones in this sample may be carry-over from other donors' samples.

Only a few counts were recorded for this clonotype. This chain joins TRBV19 and TRBJ1-2; TRBD1 might be the D (5 bases). CDR3 length equals 15 residues. V was trimmed by 7 bases and J by 2 bases, leaving 17 bases between them. Germline V gives CDR1 LNHDA, CDR2 SQIVND (reference sequence). The CDR3 sequence is CASTWDGDLNYGYTF. For the CDR3, the DNA is TGTGCCAGTACCTGGGACGGGGACCTAAACTATGGCTACACCTTC. The full variable domain, completed using reference TRBV19 and TRBJ1-2, is DGGITQSPKYLFRKEGQNVTLSCEQNLNHDAMYWYRQDPGQGLRLIYYSQIVNDFQKGDIAEGYSVSREKKESFPLTVTSAQKNPTAFYLCASTWDGDLNYGYTFGSGTRLTVV.

This rearrangement joins TRBV10-2 to TRBJ1-2, with TRBD1 identical over 7 bases. The CDR3 runs to 11 residues. V shed 4 bases and J 8 bases; nucleotides not matched to a gene: 1. The germline CDR1 and CDR2 sequences are WSHSY and SAAADI. Here the CDR3 reads CASSGGGGYTF. For the CDR3, the DNA is TGCGCCAGCAGTGGAGGGGGCGGCTACACCTTC.

The chain links TRBV29-1 to TRBJ1-1; perhaps TRBD1 as D (6 bases). CDR3 size: 13 residues. CDR1 and CDR2 (germline): SQVTM, ANQGSEA. V lost 7 bases and J lost 0, with 12 bases in between. CDR3 sequence reads: CSAGGSMNTEAFF. CDR3 in DNA: TGCAGCGCTGGGGGCAGTATGAACACTGAAGCTTTCTTT.

This rearrangement joins TRBV7-2 to TRBJ2-2, with 14 positions matching TRBD2. This CDR3 has 18 residues. Germline loops: CDR1 SGHTA, CDR2 FQGNSA. V was clipped by 6 bases and J by 7 bases; unmatched bases: 13. The CDR3 DNA reads TGTGCCAGCAGTCCTGGACTAGCGGGAGGCCCTCGTCACGGGGAGCTGTTTTTT. This sequence encodes CASSPGLAGGPRHGELFF. The full variable domain, with the rest looked up from reference TRBV7-2 and TRBJ2-2, is GAGVSQSPSNKVTEKGKDVELRCDPISGHTALYWYRQSLGQGLEFLIYFQGNSAPDKSGLPSDRFSAERTGGSVSTLTIQRTQQEDSAVYLCASSPGLAGGPRHGELFFGEGSRLTVL.

DNA of the CDR3: TGTGCCAGCAGCGTAGAACCGGAGAACACTGAAGCTTTCTTT. It yields the protein CASSVEPENTEAFF. This chain uses TRBV9 with TRBJ1-1; no reliable D call. CDR3 length: 14 residues. The V gene's germline CDR1 is SGDLS and CDR2 YYNGEE. The V gene lost 0 bases and the J gene lost 1 base, with 7 bases spanning the gap. The full variable domain, completed using reference TRBV9 and TRBJ1-1, is DSGVTQTPKHLITATGQRVTLRCSPRSGDLSVYWYQQSLDQGLQFLIQYYNGEERAKGNILERFSAQQFPDLHSELNLSSLELGDSALYFCASSVEPENTEAFFGQGTRLTVV.

The chain combines TRBV7-8 with TRBJ2-7, with no clear D. The CDR3 spans 14 residues. Germline V gene lookup returns CDR1 SGHVS and CDR2 FQNEAQ. Trimming took 1 base from V and 1 from J, leaving 8 bases between them. For the CDR3, the DNA is TGTGCCAGCAGCTTAGGACGGGCTTCCTACGAGCAGTACTTC. Translating it yields CASSLGRASYEQYF.

The chain links TRBV19 to TRBJ2-7, with D perhaps matching TRBD1 (7 bases). The V end lost 9 bases, the J end lost 5 bases, and 14 bases lay between the germline ends. The CDR3 consists of 12 residues. Germline CDR1 is LNHDA and CDR2 is SQIVND (reference sequence). This CDR3 is CASGGGGHEQYF. The CDR3 coding sequence is TGTGCCAGCGGAGGAGGGGGCCACGAGCAGTACTTC.

This clonotype occurred a few times. V usage is TRBV18 and J usage is TRBJ2-7, with TRBD2 matching over 8 bases. CDR1 and CDR2 from the germline V gene are KGHSH and LQKENI. This CDR3 spans 14 amino acids. After removal of 3 bases from V and 4 bases from J, the junction contained 5 bases not matched to a gene. CDR3 sequence (DNA): TGTGCCAGCTCACCCGGGGGGGGGCTATACGAGCAGTACTTC. Translating it yields CASSPGGGLYEQYF.

This clonotype was seen more than once but under ten times. This chain connects TRBV20-1 to TRBJ1-5; weak D call: TRBD1 (5 bases). Germline V CDR1 and CDR2: DFQATT, SNEGSKA (reference sequence). This CDR3 region has 15 residues. Trimming took off 2 bases at V and 3 bases at J, with 14 bases between the two ends. The DNA of the CDR3 is TGCAGTGCTAGAACGAATCAGGGTACCAATCAGCCCCAGCATTTT. Its translation: CSARTNQGTNQPQHF.

The chain uses TRBV7-2 and TRBJ2-3, with 7 bases fitting TRBD2. This CDR3 region has 13 residues. The germline V gene has CDR1 SGHTA and CDR2 FQGNSA. The trim removed 5 bases at V and 5 bases at J, leaving 4 bases unmatched. The CDR3 spells CASSGLVVDTQYF. The DNA of the CDR3 is TGTGCCAGCAGCGGACTAGTGGTAGATACGCAGTATTTT.

This clonotype was recorded at least ten times. The V gene is TRBV12-3 or TRBV12-4, the J gene TRBJ2-2; maybe TRBD1 (5 bases). There are 15 residues in the CDR3. V shed 3 bases and J shed 0 bases, with 8 bases lying between them. CDR3 nucleotides: TGTGCCAGCAGTTTCTACAGGCCGAACACCGGGGAGCTGTTTTTT. It encodes CASSFYRPNTGELFF.

This sequence joins TRBV29-1 and TRBJ2-1, with 7 nucleotides matching TRBD2. CDR3 length: 18 residues. Germline lookup yields CDR1 SQVTM and CDR2 ANQGSEA. V lost 4 bases and J lost 6; bases outside the gene matches: 21. CDR3 residues: CSVAVVAAGVFKGNEQFF. The CDR3 DNA sequence: TGCAGCGTTGCTGTAGTGGCGGCGGGAGTGTTTAAAGGCAATGAGCAGTTCTTC.

The rearrangement links TRBV5-4 to TRBJ2-1; TRBD2 aligns across 14 bases. Germline CDR1 and CDR2: SGHNT and YYREEE (reference sequence). This CDR3 is built from 18 residues. V gave up 5 bases and J gave up 0 bases; unmatched junction bases: 7. The CDR3 protein is CASSYGTSGSISYNEQFF. As DNA, the CDR3 is TGTGCCAGCAGTTATGGGACTAGCGGGAGTATCTCCTACAATGAGCAGTTCTTC.

There are many counts of this clonotype. V is TRBV11-2 and J is TRBJ2-7; D remains unclear. CDR3 length equals 12 residues. Germline V gives CDR1 SGHAT, CDR2 FQNNGV. V dropped 7 bases and J dropped 1 base, with 8 bases sitting between them. The CDR3 spells CASKGRSYEQYF. The DNA for the CDR3 is TGTGCCAGCAAGGGTCGGTCCTACGAGCAGTACTTC.

The V gene is TRBV7-2, the J gene TRBJ2-3; 10 bases fit TRBD2. The CDR3 spans 18 residues. Looked up from germline, CDR1 is SGHTA and CDR2 is FQGNSA. V lost 0 bases and J lost 4; bases outside the gene matches: 10. CDR3 loop: CASSLAPPAGGLSDTQYF. In nucleotides, the CDR3 is TGTGCCAGCAGCTTAGCCCCACCAGCGGGAGGGTTATCAGATACGCAGTATTTT.

This clonotype was observed many times. The chain couples TRBV6-5 to TRBJ1-2; D unresolved. Per germline, CDR1 MNHEY and CDR2 SVGAGI. The length of the CDR3 is 13 residues. Trimming pared 6 bases from V and 1 base from J, leaving 9 bases between. DNA for the CDR3: TGTGCCAGCAGGCCACACGTTAACTATGGCTACACCTTC. Its protein is CASRPHVNYGYTF.

This chain links TRBV6-6 with TRBJ2-1, with 10 bases fitting TRBD2. CDR1 MNHNY and CDR2 SVGAGI come from the germline V gene (reference sequence). This CDR3 comprises 16 residues. V shed 6 bases, J shed 6 bases, and the junction held 11 bases outside the gene matches. The CDR3, as DNA: TGTGCCAGCAGCCCCCCTAGCGGGAGTCGAAGCAATGAGCAGTTCTTC. The encoded protein is CASSPPSGSRSNEQFF.

The rearrangement links TRBV6-5 to TRBJ2-7; 8 bases align to TRBD2. CDR3 size: 15 residues. V lost 0 bases, J lost 3 bases, and 4 bases stayed unmatched. Germline V gene sequence: CDR1 MNHEY, CDR2 SVGAGI. This chain's CDR3 is CASSYSYGGGYEQYF. CDR3 bases: TGTGCCAGCAGTTACTCGTACGGGGGGGGCTACGAGCAGTACTTC.

This clonotype was counted ten times or more. This chain joins TRBV27 and TRBJ1-5, with D possibly matching TRBD1 (5 bases). Germline CDR1 is MNHEY and CDR2 is SMNVEV (reference sequence). CDR3 size: 13 residues. Trimming left V 6 bases short and J 6 bases short, with 12 bases between. The CDR3, as DNA: TGTGCCAGCAGCCGGGGCTACGGTCAGCCCCAGCATTTT. It specifies CASSRGYGQPQHF.

The rearrangement joins TRBV20-1 to TRBJ1-2, with D unclear. This CDR3 is built from 9 residues. Germline CDR1 is DFQATT and CDR2 is SNEGSKA (reference sequence). V was shortened by 2 bases and J by 14 bases, with 9 bases between the two germline ends. CDR3 nucleotide sequence: TGCAGTGCTAGACCCTCTTATACCTTC. This sequence encodes CSARPSYTF.

The V call is TRBV7-9, the J call TRBJ2-3; D might be TRBD1 or TRBD2, each matching 5 bases. This CDR3 contains 13 residues. V was trimmed by 3 bases and J by 6 bases, leaving 10 bases between them. In germline, CDR1 is SEHNR, CDR2 FQNEAQ (reference sequence). The CDR3 DNA sequence: TGTGCCAGCAGCTTCCGGGACCCCGATACGCAGTATTTT. Amino acids: CASSFRDPDTQYF.

This clonotype appeared a few times. The rearrangement uses TRBV19 and TRBJ2-1; weak D call: TRBD2 (5 bases). This CDR3 contains 13 residues. Germline CDR1 and CDR2: LNHDA and SQIVND (reference sequence). Trimming shortened V by 6 bases and J by 1 base, and 7 bases separated the two germline ends. The DNA of the CDR3 is TGTGCCAGTAGCAGCGGTTCCTACAATGAGCAGTTCTTC. As protein: CASSSGSYNEQFF. Variable domain in full (rest from reference TRBV19 and TRBJ2-1): DGGITQSPKYLFRKEGQNVTLSCEQNLNHDAMYWYRQDPGQGLRLIYYSQIVNDFQKGDIAEGYSVSREKKESFPLTVTSAQKNPTAFYLCASSSGSYNEQFFGPGTRLTVL.

This clonotype was counted a few times. The chain is built from TRBV30 and TRBJ1-1; 8 bases map to TRBD1. Looked up from germline, CDR1 is GTSNPN and CDR2 is SVGIG (reference sequence). The junction had 5 bases not matched to a gene; V was cut back by 2 bases and J by 3 bases. The length of the CDR3 is 14 residues. The CDR3 DNA sequence: TGTGCCTGGAGTATTGGACAGGGTGACACTGAAGCTTTCTTT. Translated, it gives CAWSIGQGDTEAFF.

This clonotype was seen many times. The rearrangement joins TRBV19 to TRBJ2-7; weak D call: TRBD2 (5 bases). The CDR3 sequence is 12 residues long. Germline CDR1 reads LNHDA; CDR2 reads SQIVND (reference sequence). V lost 4 bases, J lost 4 bases, and 8 bases lay in between. The CDR3 here is CASSRGEYEQYF. CDR3 DNA sequence: TGTGCCAGTAGTAGGGGAGAGTACGAGCAGTACTTC.

Ten or more counts support this clonotype. The chain employs TRBV6-5 and TRBJ1-1; the D gene is possibly TRBD1 (6 bases). CDR3 size: 14 residues. V was shortened by 2 bases and J by 4 bases, with 11 bases between the two germline ends. CDR1 and CDR2 (germline): MNHEY, SVGAGI. The CDR3 DNA reads as TGTGCCAGCAGTTACACCACAGGGACCACTGAAGCTTTCTTT. It codes for CASSYTTGTTEAFF.

The CDR3 DNA sequence: TGTGCCAGCGCTGTGACTCGACAAACCTACGAGCAGTACTTC. Translating it yields CASAVTRQTYEQYF. The chain carries TRBV2 and TRBJ2-7; D is unresolved. V was shortened by 8 bases and J by 2 bases, with 16 bases between the two germline ends. The V gene's germline CDR1 is SNHLY and CDR2 FYNNEI. CDR3 size: 14 residues.